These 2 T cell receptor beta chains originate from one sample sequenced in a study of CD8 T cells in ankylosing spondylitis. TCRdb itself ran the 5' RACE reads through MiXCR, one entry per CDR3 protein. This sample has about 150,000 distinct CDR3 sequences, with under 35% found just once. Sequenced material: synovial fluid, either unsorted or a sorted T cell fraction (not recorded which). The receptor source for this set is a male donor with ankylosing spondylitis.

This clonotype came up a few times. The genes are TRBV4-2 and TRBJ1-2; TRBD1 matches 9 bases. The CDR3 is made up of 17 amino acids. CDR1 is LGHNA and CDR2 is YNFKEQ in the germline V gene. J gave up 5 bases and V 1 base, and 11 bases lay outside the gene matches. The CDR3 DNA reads TGTGCCAGCAGCCAAGCTTCGGGGGGACAGGGCGAATATGGCTACACCTTC. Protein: CASSQASGGQGEYGYTF.

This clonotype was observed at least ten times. The CDR3 DNA is TGTGCCAGCAGTATTTTCTCCTACGAGCAGTACTTC. Translation gives CASSIFSYEQYF. The V and J genes are TRBV12-3 or TRBV12-4 and TRBJ2-7; the D is unclear. Trimming left V 5 bases short and J 0 bases short, with 5 bases between. The CDR3 runs to 12 residues.